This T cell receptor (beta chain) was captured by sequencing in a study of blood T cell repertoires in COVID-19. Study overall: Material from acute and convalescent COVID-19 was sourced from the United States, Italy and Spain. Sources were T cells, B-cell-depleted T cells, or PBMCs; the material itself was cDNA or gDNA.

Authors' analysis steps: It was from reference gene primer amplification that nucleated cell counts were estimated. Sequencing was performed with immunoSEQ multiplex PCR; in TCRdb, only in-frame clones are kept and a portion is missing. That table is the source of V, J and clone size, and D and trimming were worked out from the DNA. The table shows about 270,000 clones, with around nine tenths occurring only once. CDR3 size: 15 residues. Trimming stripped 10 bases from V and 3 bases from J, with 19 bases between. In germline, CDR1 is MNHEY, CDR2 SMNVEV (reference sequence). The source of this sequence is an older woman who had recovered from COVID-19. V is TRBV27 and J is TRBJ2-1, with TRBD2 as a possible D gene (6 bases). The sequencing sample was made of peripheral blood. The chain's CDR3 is CATTPSAGFYNEQFF. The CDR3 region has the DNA TGTGCCACCACTCCTTCCGCGGGATTCTACAATGAGCAGTTCTTC.